The rows below give T cell receptor beta chains drawn from one sample of a study of a mutant IDH1 vaccine in newly diagnosed glioma. Generated by immunoSEQ multiplex PCR, the TCRdb table keeps only in-frame clones and is missing some. The repertoire holds tens of thousands of clones, with roughly 85% as singletons. The sequencing here drew on PBMCs, taken from a glioma patient treated with radiotherapy, temozolomide or both. The receptors were gathered from a man in his thirties or forties with glioma. Each CDR3 is given with its conserved first and last residue. The order of the fields is D gene, V gene, J gene, CDR3 length, clone size, CDR3 DNA, CDR3 protein. D genes are given only for firm matches. Not all rows give a size; the values are once, few, many and, for expanded clones, a class.

D: TRBD1; V: TRBV27; J: TRBJ2-4; length: 16; size: once; DNA: TGTGCCAGCAAGGGTGGGACAGGAAAGGCCAAAAACATTCAGTACTTC; CDR3: CASKGGTGKAKNIQYF
D: TRBD1; V: TRBV5-1; J: TRBJ2-2; length: 16; size: NA; DNA: TGCGCCAGCAGCTTCATCCGGGACAGCAACACCGGGGAGCTGTTTTTT; CDR3: CASSFIRDSNTGELFF
D: TRBD2; V: TRBV5-1; J: TRBJ2-3; length: 15; size: NA; DNA: TGCGCCAGCAGCCGAGCGGGGAGCCTCCCCGATACGCAGTATTTT; CDR3: CASSRAGSLPDTQYF
D: NA; V: TRBV7-8; J: TRBJ1-4; length: 16; size: NA; DNA: TGTGCCAGCAGCCACGAGGGGAGGGCAACTAATGAAAAACTGTTTTTT; CDR3: CASSHEGRATNEKLFF
D: TRBD1; V: TRBV6-1; J: TRBJ2-2; length: 15; size: NA; DNA: TGTGCCAGCAGCCTTAGGACAGGGCGGTCCGGGGAGCTGTTTTTT; CDR3: CASSLRTGRSGELFF
D: NA; V: TRBV5-1; J: TRBJ2-3; length: 15; size: NA; DNA: TGCGCCAGCAGCTCTGCCAGAGACATCACAGATACGCAGTATTTT; CDR3: CASSSARDITDTQYF
D: TRBD2; V: TRBV5-4; J: TRBJ2-5; length: 15; size: NA; DNA: TGTGCCAGCAGCTCGCAGCGGGGGGGGGAAGAGACCCAGTACTTC; CDR3: CASSSQRGGEETQYF
D: TRBD2; V: TRBV18; J: TRBJ2-7; length: 16; size: NA; DNA: TGTGCCAGCTCACCACGTCCTAGCGGGATTTCCTACGAGCAGTACTTC; CDR3: CASSPRPSGISYEQYF
D: NA; V: TRBV7-7; J: TRBJ2-5; length: 15; size: NA; DNA: TGTGCCAGCAGCTTAGTTCAGGGGGGAATAGAGACCCAGTACTTC; CDR3: CASSLVQGGIETQYF
D: TRBD1; V: TRBV18; J: TRBJ1-1; length: 15; size: NA; DNA: TGTGCCAGCTCACTGGGACAGGGAGGGAACACTGAAGCTTTCTTT; CDR3: CASSLGQGGNTEAFF
D: TRBD2; V: TRBV27; J: TRBJ2-1; length: 15; size: NA; DNA: TGTGCCAGCAGCCTACCGGGACTAGCGCTCAATGAGCAGTTCTTC; CDR3: CASSLPGLALNEQFF
D: NA; V: TRBV9; J: TRBJ2-1; length: 13; size: NA; DNA: TGTGCCAGCAGTGCTACAGGGTACAATGAGCAGTTCTTC; CDR3: CASSATGYNEQFF
D: NA; V: TRBV2; J: TRBJ1-2; length: 14; size: NA; DNA: TGTGCCAGCAGTGGGGTTTCTCCTAACTATGGCTACACCTTC; CDR3: CASSGVSPNYGYTF
D: TRBD1; V: TRBV9; J: TRBJ2-2; length: 17; size: once; DNA: TGTGCCAGCAGCATACCTCGACAGGGGACGAACACCGGGGAGCTGTTTTTT; CDR3: CASSIPRQGTNTGELFF
D: TRBD2; V: TRBV5-1; J: TRBJ2-1; length: 15; size: NA; DNA: TGCGCCAGCAGCTTGCGCGCGGGGGATTACAATGAGCAGTTCTTC; CDR3: CASSLRAGDYNEQFF
D: TRBD1; V: TRBV6-1; J: TRBJ1-1; length: 15; size: NA; DNA: TGTGCCACCACGGGGGCCGGACAGGTGAACACTGAAGCTTTCTTT; CDR3: CATTGAGQVNTEAFF
D: NA; V: TRBV14; J: TRBJ1-2; length: 13; size: NA; DNA: TGTGCCAGCAGCCAGGGGCCGAGGGGGGGCTACACCTTC; CDR3: CASSQGPRGGYTF
D: TRBD1; V: TRBV19; J: TRBJ2-2; length: 16; size: NA; DNA: TGTGCCAGTAGTGTACTGGGGACAGGTCAAACCGGGGAGCTGTTTTTT; CDR3: CASSVLGTGQTGELFF
D: TRBD1; V: TRBV6-5; J: TRBJ1-1; length: 15; size: NA; DNA: TGTGCCAGCAGTTACGAGGGGGCCGGGGGCACTGAAGCTTTCTTT; CDR3: CASSYEGAGGTEAFF
D: NA; V: TRBV18; J: TRBJ1-5; length: 14; size: NA; DNA: TGTGCCAGCTCACCCCAGGGTGGCAATCAGCCCCAGCATTTT; CDR3: CASSPQGGNQPQHF
D: NA; V: TRBV18; J: TRBJ2-7; length: 13; size: NA; DNA: TGTGCCAGCTCAGCCGGGACCTCCTACGAGCAGTACTTC; CDR3: CASSAGTSYEQYF
D: NA; V: TRBV6-6; J: TRBJ1-1; length: 14; size: few; DNA: TGTGCCAGCAGCCCAGACGGACTGAACACTGAAGCTTTCTTT; CDR3: CASSPDGLNTEAFF
D: NA; V: TRBV11-1; J: TRBJ2-3; length: 15; size: NA; DNA: TGTGCCAGCAGCTTAGAAGGGCTCGCAGGGGATACGCAGTATTTT; CDR3: CASSLEGLAGDTQYF
D: NA; V: TRBV2; J: TRBJ2-7; length: 13; size: NA; DNA: TGTGCCAGCACCCTCATCTTAACCTACGAGCAGTACTTC; CDR3: CASTLILTYEQYF
D: NA; V: TRBV7-9; J: TRBJ1-1; length: 15; size: NA; DNA: TGTGCCAGCAGCTCCTGGGGGAGGGCTGACACTGAAGCTTTCTTT; CDR3: CASSSWGRADTEAFF
D: NA; V: TRBV14; J: TRBJ2-7; length: 15; size: NA; DNA: TGTGCCAGCAGCCAGGCCGGGACCCAGGCCTCGAAACAGTACTTC; CDR3: CASSQAGTQASKQYF
D: NA; V: TRBV30; J: TRBJ1-2; length: 13; size: few; DNA: TGTGCCTGGAGTGCGATCCCGGGGTGGGGCTACACCTTC; CDR3: CAWSAIPGWGYTF
D: NA; V: TRBV6-6; J: TRBJ2-6; length: 16; size: NA; DNA: TGTGCCAGCAGTAGGCAGGGTTTGGGCGGGGCCAACGTCCTGACTTTC; CDR3: CASSRQGLGGANVLTF
D: TRBD1; V: TRBV27; J: TRBJ2-7; length: 15; size: NA; DNA: TGTGCCAGCAGGACCCGACAGGGGCGATCCTACGAGCAGTACTTC; CDR3: CASRTRQGRSYEQYF
D: TRBD1; V: TRBV6-1; J: TRBJ1-2; length: 15; size: NA; DNA: TGTGCCAGCAGTGAAGGGACAGGGGGCCCCTATGGCTACACCTTC; CDR3: CASSEGTGGPYGYTF
D: NA; V: TRBV4-2; J: TRBJ1-6; length: 16; size: NA; DNA: TGTGCCAGCAGCCAGGAGGGTCGAGGGTGGAATTCACCCCTCCACTTT; CDR3: CASSQEGRGWNSPLHF
D: NA; V: TRBV6-5; J: TRBJ2-6; length: 15; size: NA; DNA: TGTGCCAGCAGACAGGACACTTTATGGGCCAACGTCCTGACTTTC; CDR3: CASRQDTLWANVLTF
D: NA; V: TRBV18; J: TRBJ2-5; length: 15; size: NA; DNA: TGTGCCAGCTCCCTAGACCCGGGGGCCCGAGAGACCCAGTACTTC; CDR3: CASSLDPGARETQYF
D: NA; V: TRBV2; J: TRBJ2-7; length: 14; size: once; DNA: TGTGCCAGCAGTGTAGGCGGTAACCTCCTCGAGCAGTACTTC; CDR3: CASSVGGNLLEQYF
D: TRBD1; V: TRBV5-1; J: TRBJ1-1; length: 15; size: NA; DNA: TGCGCCAGCAGCTTCGGGACAGGGGAGAACACTGAAGCTTTCTTT; CDR3: CASSFGTGENTEAFF
D: NA; V: TRBV6-1; J: TRBJ1-2; length: 16; size: NA; DNA: TGTGCCAGCAGTGACGGCCCGGACAGTCTGAACTATGGCTACACCTTC; CDR3: CASSDGPDSLNYGYTF
D: TRBD2; V: TRBV4-1; J: TRBJ2-3; length: 16; size: NA; DNA: TGCGCCAGCAGCCCACTGGCTAGCGGGGGTAAAGATACGCAGTATTTT; CDR3: CASSPLASGGKDTQYF
D: NA; V: TRBV16; J: TRBJ1-4; length: 16; size: NA; DNA: TGTGCCAGCAGCCCTCGTTACGGGGCAACTAATGAAAAACTGTTTTTT; CDR3: CASSPRYGATNEKLFF
D: TRBD1; V: TRBV19; J: TRBJ1-1; length: 16; size: NA; DNA: TGTGCCAGTAGTCTTATCCTACAGGGGGGAGCCACTGAAGCTTTCTTT; CDR3: CASSLILQGGATEAFF
D: NA; V: TRBV6-1; J: TRBJ1-2; length: 14; size: NA; DNA: TGTGCCAGCAGGGGGGACCGACGATCATATGGCTACACCTTC; CDR3: CASRGDRRSYGYTF
D: NA; V: TRBV6-5; J: TRBJ1-2; length: 13; size: NA; DNA: TGTGCCAGCAGTTACGGAGGAAGTGATGGCTACACCTTC; CDR3: CASSYGGSDGYTF
D: NA; V: TRBV30; J: TRBJ2-5; length: 13; size: NA; DNA: TGTGCCTGGAGTGACGGGGTCGTAGAGACCCAGTACTTC; CDR3: CAWSDGVVETQYF
D: TRBD2; V: TRBV5-6; J: TRBJ2-3; length: 15; size: NA; DNA: TGTGCCAGCAGCTTCTCTAGCGGTCCCCGAGATACGCAGTATTTT; CDR3: CASSFSSGPRDTQYF
D: NA; V: TRBV27; J: TRBJ2-5; length: 13; size: NA; DNA: TGTGCCAGCAGTAGGACAGAGGGGGAGACCCAGTACTTC; CDR3: CASSRTEGETQYF
D: TRBD1; V: TRBV29-1; J: TRBJ1-5; length: 14; size: once; DNA: TGCAGCGCAATGACAGGGGGCGGCAATCAGCCCCAGCATTTT; CDR3: CSAMTGGGNQPQHF
D: NA; V: TRBV4-1; J: TRBJ1-5; length: 14; size: NA; DNA: TGCGCCAGCAGCCAAATAGGGGGGTATCAGCCCCAGCATTTT; CDR3: CASSQIGGYQPQHF
D: NA; V: TRBV29-1; J: TRBJ2-1; length: 14; size: NA; DNA: TGCAGCGTTCGGGACTTAGGCCCCTACAATGAGCAGTTCTTC; CDR3: CSVRDLGPYNEQFF
D: TRBD1; V: TRBV11-2; J: TRBJ1-1; length: 19; size: NA; DNA: TGTGCCAGCAGCCAGATATTATCAGGGGGATGGGGGCGGAACACTGAAGCTTTCTTT; CDR3: CASSQILSGGWGRNTEAFF
D: TRBD1; V: TRBV6-4; J: TRBJ2-2; length: 15; size: NA; DNA: TGTGCCAGCAGCCCCGGGACAGCGAACACCGGGGAGCTGTTTTTT; CDR3: CASSPGTANTGELFF
D: TRBD2; V: TRBV9; J: TRBJ2-6; length: 19; size: once; DNA: TGTGCCAGCAGCCTAACCCGGGGGGGTTATAGTTCTGGGGCCAACGTCCTGACTTTC; CDR3: CASSLTRGGYSSGANVLTF
D: NA; V: TRBV14; J: TRBJ1-6; length: 14; size: NA; DNA: TGTGCCAGCAGCCAACAGGGTAAAAATTCACCCCTCCACTTT; CDR3: CASSQQGKNSPLHF
D: NA; V: TRBV4-1; J: TRBJ2-1; length: 16; size: NA; DNA: TGCGCCAGCAGCCAAGGCGCCCGGCAATTCTACAATGAGCAGTTCTTC; CDR3: CASSQGARQFYNEQFF
D: TRBD1; V: TRBV19; J: TRBJ1-5; length: 16; size: few; DNA: TGTGCCAGTAGTACGAACTTAGACAGGGTGATCTCTCCCCAGCATTTT; CDR3: CASSTNLDRVISPQHF
D: TRBD1; V: TRBV5-1; J: TRBJ1-3; length: 15; size: NA; DNA: TGCGCCAGCAGCCCCTGGACAGGGTACGGAAACACCATATATTTT; CDR3: CASSPWTGYGNTIYF
D: NA; V: TRBV30; J: TRBJ1-1; length: 18; size: NA; DNA: TGTGCCTGGATAGTGGTCTCGGGGGTTTTCGGGGGGAACACTGAAGCTTTCTTT; CDR3: CAWIVVSGVFGGNTEAFF
D: NA; V: TRBV6-6; J: TRBJ1-5; length: 16; size: NA; DNA: TGTGCCAGCAGTTACTTCAGGGGAAGGGGCAATCAGCCCCAGCATTTT; CDR3: CASSYFRGRGNQPQHF
D: NA; V: TRBV6-1; J: TRBJ1-1; length: 10; size: NA; DNA: TGTGCCAGCTGGGGCAGCGGGGCTTTCTTT; CDR3: CASWGSGAFF
D: NA; V: TRBV2; J: TRBJ1-4; length: 16; size: NA; DNA: TGTGCCAGCAGTTTCTCTCGGGGGGCAACTAATGAAAAACTGTTTTTT; CDR3: CASSFSRGATNEKLFF
D: TRBD2; V: TRBV15; J: TRBJ2-7; length: 16; size: NA; DNA: TGTGCCACCAGCAGAGATCCGGGACTAGCGGGTTACGAGCAGTACTTC; CDR3: CATSRDPGLAGYEQYF
D: NA; V: TRBV29-1; J: TRBJ1-1; length: 13; size: few; DNA: TGCAGCGTTGTAGGAGCTACGAACACTGAAGCTTTCTTT; CDR3: CSVVGATNTEAFF